This T cell receptor beta chain was documented in a study of blood T cell repertoires in COVID-19. Overall study: Samples taken during acute and convalescent COVID-19 were collected in the United States, Italy and Spain.

The CDR3 runs 13 residues. Germline trimming cut 7 bases from V and 4 bases from J; bases unmatched to any gene: 4. Profiled with immunoSEQ multiplex PCR; TCRdb holds only in-frame clones, not every one. This table holds around 200,000 clones, approximately 81% found once. The clonotype originates from a woman between 70 and 85 years old with COVID-19, enrolled during active disease. The chain employs TRBV12-3 or TRBV12-4 and TRBJ1-2; 9 bases are shared with TRBD1. Input material: peripheral blood. The CDR3 protein is CASTLDRGYGYTF. The CDR3 bases are TGTGCCAGCACTCTGGACAGGGGCTATGGCTACACCTTC.